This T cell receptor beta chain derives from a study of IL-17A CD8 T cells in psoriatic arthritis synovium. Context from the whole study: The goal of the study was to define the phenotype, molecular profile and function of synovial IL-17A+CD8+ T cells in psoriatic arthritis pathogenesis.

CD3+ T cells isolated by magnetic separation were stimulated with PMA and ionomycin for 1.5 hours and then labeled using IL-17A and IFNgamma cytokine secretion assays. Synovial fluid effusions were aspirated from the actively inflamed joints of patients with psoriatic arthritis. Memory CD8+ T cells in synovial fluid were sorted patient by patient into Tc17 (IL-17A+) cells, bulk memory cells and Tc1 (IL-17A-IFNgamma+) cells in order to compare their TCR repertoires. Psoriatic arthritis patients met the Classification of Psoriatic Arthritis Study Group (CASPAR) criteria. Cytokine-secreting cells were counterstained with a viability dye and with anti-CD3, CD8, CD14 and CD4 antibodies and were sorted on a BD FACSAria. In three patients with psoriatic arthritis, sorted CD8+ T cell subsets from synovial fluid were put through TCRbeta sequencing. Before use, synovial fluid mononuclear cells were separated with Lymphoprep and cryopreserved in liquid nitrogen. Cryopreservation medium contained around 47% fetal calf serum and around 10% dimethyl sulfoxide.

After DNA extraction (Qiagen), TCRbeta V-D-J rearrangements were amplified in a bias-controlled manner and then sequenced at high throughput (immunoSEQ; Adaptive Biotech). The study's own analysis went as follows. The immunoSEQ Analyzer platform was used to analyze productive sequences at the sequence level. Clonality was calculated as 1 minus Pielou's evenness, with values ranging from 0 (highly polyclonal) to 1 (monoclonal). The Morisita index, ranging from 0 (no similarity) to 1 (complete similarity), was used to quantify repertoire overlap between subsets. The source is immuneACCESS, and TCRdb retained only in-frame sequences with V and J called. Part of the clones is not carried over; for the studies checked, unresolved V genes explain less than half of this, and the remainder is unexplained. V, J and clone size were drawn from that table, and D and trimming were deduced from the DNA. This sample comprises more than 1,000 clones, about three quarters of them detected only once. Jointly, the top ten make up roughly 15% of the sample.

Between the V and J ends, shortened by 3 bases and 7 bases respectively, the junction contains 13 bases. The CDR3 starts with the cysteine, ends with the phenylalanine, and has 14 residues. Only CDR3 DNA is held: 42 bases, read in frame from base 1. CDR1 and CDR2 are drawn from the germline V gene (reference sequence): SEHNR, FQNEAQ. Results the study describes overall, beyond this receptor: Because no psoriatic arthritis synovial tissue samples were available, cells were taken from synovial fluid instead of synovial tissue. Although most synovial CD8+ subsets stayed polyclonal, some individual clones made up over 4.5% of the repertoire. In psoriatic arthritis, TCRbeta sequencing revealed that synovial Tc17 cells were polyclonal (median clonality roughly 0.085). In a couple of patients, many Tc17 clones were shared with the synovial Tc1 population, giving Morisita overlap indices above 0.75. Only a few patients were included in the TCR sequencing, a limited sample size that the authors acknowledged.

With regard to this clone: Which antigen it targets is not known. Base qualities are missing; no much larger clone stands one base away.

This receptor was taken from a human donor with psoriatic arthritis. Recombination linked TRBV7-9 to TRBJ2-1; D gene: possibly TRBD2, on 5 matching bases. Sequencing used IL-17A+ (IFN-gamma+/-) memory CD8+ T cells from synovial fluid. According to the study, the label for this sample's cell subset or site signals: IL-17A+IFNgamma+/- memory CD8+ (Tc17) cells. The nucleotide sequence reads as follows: TGTGCCAGCAGCTTTTCAGGAGGTCGGAATGAGCAGTTCTTC. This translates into CASSFSGGRNEQFF.